Detailed here is one TCR beta chain. The target antigen is unknown. Assay: immunoSEQ multiplex PCR; the TCRdb copy retains only in-frame clones and omits some. The table lists 120,000 or so clones, around 81% of them singletons, with about 4.6% in the top ten. This CDR3 has 15 amino acids. Germline CDR1 and CDR2: SGHTA and FQGNSA. The V and J ends lost 1 base and 0 bases respectively, with 7 bases between them. The sample comes from a study of T cell responses to AZD1222 COVID-19 vaccine. Study-level points and caveats: Donors in the cohort were predominantly white British and more often female, and clonal diversity was possibly underestimated. Just six or seven AZD1222 recipients tested seropositive at baseline. Reports say nearly half of spike-specific TCRs go after unmutated variant regions.

The receptor comes from an adult in good health. The V call is TRBV7-2, the J call TRBJ1-5; D might be TRBD1 (6 bases). This material consisted of peripheral blood, taken on day 0 of AZD1222 vaccination. CDR3 in DNA: TGTGCCAGCAGCTTAGTCAGGGGTAGCAATCAGCCCCAGCATTTT. Translation: CASSLVRGSNQPQHF.